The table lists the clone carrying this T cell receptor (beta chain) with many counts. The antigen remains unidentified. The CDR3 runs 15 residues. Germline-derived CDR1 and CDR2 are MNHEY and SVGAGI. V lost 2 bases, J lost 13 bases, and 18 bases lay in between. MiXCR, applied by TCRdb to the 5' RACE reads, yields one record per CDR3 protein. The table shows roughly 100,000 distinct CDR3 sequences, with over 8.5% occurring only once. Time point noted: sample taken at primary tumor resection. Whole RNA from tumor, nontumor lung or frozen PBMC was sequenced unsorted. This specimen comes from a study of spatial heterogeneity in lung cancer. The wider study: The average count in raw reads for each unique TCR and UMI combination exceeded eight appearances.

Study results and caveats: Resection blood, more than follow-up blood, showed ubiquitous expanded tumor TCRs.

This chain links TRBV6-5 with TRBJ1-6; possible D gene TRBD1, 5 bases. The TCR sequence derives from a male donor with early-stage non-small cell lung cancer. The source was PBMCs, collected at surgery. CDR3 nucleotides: TGTGCCAGCAGTTACGGGGACCCCGGGTTAAGTCCCCTCCACTTT. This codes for CASSYGDPGLSPLHF.